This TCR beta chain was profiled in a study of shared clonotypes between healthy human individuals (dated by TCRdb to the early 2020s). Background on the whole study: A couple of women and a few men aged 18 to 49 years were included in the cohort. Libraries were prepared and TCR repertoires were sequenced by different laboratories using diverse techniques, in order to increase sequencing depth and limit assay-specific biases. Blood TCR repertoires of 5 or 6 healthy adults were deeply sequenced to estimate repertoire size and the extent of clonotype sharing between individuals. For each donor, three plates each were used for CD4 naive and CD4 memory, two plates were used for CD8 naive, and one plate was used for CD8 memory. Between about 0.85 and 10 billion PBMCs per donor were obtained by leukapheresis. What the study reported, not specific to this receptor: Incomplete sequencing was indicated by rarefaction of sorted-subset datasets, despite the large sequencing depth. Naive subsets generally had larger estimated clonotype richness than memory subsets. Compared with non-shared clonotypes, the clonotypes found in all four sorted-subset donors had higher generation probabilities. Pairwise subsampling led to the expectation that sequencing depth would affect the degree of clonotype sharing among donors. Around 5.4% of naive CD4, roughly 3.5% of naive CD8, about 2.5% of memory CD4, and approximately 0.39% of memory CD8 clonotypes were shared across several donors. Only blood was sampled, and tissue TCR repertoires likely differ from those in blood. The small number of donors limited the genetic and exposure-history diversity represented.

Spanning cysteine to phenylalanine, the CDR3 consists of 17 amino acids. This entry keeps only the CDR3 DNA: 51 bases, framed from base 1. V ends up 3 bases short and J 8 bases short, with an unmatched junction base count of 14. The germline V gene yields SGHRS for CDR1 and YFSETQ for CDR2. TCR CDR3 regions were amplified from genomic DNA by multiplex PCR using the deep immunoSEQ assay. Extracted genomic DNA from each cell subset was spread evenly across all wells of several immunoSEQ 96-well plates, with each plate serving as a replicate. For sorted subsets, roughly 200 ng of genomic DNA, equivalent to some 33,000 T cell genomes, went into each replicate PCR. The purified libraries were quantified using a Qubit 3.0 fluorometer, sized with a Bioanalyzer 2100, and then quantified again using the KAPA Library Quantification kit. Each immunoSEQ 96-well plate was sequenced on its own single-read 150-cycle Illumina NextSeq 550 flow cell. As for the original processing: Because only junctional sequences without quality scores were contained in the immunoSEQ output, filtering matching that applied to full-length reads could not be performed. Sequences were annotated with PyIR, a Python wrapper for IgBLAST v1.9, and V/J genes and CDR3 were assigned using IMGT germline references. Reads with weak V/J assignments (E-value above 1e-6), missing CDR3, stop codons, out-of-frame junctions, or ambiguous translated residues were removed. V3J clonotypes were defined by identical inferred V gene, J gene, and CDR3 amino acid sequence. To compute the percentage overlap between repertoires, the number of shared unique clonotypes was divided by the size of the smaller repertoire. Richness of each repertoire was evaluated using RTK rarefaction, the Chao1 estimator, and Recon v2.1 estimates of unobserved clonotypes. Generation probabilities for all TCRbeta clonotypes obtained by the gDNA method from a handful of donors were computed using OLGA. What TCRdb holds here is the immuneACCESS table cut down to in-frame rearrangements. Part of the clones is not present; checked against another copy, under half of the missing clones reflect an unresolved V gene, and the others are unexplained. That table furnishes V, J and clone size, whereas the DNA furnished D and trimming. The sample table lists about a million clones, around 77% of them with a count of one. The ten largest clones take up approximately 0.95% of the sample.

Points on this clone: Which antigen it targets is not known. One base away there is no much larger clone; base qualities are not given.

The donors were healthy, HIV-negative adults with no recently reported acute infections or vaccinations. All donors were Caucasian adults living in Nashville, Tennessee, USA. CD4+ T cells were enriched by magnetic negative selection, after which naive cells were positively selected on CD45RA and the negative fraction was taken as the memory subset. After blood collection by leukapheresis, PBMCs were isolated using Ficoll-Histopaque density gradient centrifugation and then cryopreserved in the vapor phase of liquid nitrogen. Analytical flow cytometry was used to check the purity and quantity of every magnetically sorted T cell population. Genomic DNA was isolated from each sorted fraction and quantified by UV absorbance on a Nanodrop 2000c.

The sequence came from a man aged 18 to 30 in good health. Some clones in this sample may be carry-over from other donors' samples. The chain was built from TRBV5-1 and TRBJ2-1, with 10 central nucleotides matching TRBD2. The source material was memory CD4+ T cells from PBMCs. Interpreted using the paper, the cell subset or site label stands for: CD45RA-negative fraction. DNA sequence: TGCGCCAGCAGCTCCTCCCAGGGTAGCGGGAGGTTCGATGAGCAGTTCTTC. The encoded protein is CASSSSQGSGRFDEQFF.